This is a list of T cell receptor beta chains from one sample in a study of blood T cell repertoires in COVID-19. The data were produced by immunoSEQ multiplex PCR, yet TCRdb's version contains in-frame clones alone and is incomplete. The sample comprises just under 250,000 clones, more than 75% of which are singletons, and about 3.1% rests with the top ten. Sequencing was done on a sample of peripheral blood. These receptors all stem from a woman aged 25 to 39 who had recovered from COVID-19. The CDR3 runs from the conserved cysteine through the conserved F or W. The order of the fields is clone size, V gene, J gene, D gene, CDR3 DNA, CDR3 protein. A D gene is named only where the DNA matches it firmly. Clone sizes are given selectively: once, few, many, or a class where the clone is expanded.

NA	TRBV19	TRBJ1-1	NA	TGTGCCAGTCAAACCCTGGGGACCGGGACAAGAAACACTGAAGCTTTCTTT	CASQTLGTGTRNTEAFF
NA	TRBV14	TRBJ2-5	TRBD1	TGTGCCAGCAGCCTTACGAGACAGGGGGCGGAGACCCAGTACTTC	CASSLTRQGAETQYF
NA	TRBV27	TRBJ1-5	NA	TGTGCCAGCAGTTTAGGAGGTTATAGCAATCAGCCCCAGCATTTT	CASSLGGYSNQPQHF
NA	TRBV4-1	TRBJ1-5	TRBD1	TGCGCCAGCAGCCACCCGCGGCAGGGGGTTAGCAATCAGCCCCAGCATTTT	CASSHPRQGVSNQPQHF
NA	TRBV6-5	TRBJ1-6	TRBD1	TGTGCCAGCAGGACAGGGGGCTGGCCCCTCCACTTT	CASRTGGWPLHF
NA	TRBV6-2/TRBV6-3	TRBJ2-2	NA	TGTGCCAGCAGTATCACAGAGAACACCGGGGAGCTGTTTTTT	CASSITENTGELFF
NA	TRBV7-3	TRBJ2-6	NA	TGTGCCAGCAGCTCAGCTGGGGCCAACGTCCTGACTTTC	CASSSAGANVLTF
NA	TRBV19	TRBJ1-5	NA	TGTGCCAGTAGTACTAGATCTGGGGCACCCCAGCATTTT	CASSTRSGAPQHF
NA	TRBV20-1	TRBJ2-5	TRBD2	TGCAGTGCTAGTAGGTATGAGGTTGGACTAGCGGGGCGAGAGACCCAGTACTTC	CSASRYEVGLAGRETQYF
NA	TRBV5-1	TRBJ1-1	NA	TGCGCCAGCAGGCTGGCCGTTGCCAGGGCCACTGAAGCTTTCTTT	CASRLAVARATEAFF
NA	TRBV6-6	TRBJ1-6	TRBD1	TGTGCCAGCAGCCAGGGACAGAGAAATTCACCCCTCCACTTT	CASSQGQRNSPLHF
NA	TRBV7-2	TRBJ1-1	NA	TGTGCCAGCAGCTTAGGAGCCAGGGGAACTCCTGAAGCTTTCTTT	CASSLGARGTPEAFF
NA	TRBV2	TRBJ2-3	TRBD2	TGTGCCATCGTCAACACGAGCGGGGCTGGGGATACGCAGTATTTT	CAIVNTSGAGDTQYF
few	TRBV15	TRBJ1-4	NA	TGTGCCACCAGTAGGGAGGGGGGGCTCGGGAATGAAAAACTGTTTTTT	CATSREGGLGNEKLFF
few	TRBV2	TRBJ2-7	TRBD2	TGTGCCAGCAGTGAAAGTGGATTTCAGCGGGGCCATCACGAGGGGCAGTACTTC	CASSESGFQRGHHEGQYF
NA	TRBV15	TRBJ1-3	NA	TGTGCCACCAGCAGAGACTGGGTCGGAGCGGGAAACACCATATATTTT	CATSRDWVGAGNTIYF
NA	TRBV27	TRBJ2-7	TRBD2	TGTGCCAGCAGTTCAGGCGGGGGGAAGCAGTACTTC	CASSSGGGKQYF
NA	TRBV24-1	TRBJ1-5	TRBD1	TGTGCCACCAGGGGGGACAGGTGTTTATGGAGCAATCAGCCCCAGCATTTT	CATRGDRCLWSNQPQHF
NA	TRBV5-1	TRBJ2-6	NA	TGCGCCAGCAGCTTAAAGGGGGACGTCCTCTCTGGGGCCAACGTCCTGACTTTC	CASSLKGDVLSGANVLTF
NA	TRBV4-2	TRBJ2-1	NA	TGTGCCAGCAGCCAAGATCCCCGGGTCGGGGGGCAGTTCTTC	CASSQDPRVGGQFF
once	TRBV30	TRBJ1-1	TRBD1	TGTGCCTGGGGACAGGGGGTGGGCAACACTGAAGCTTTCTTT	CAWGQGVGNTEAFF
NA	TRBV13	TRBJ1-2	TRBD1	TGTGCCAGCAGCCTACCGTACCCACAGGGGGCGAACTATGGCTACACCTTC	CASSLPYPQGANYGYTF
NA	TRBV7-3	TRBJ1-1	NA	TGTGCCAGCAGCCCTGGACAGCTGGCCACTGAAGCTTTCTTT	CASSPGQLATEAFF
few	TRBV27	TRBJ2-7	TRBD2	TGTGCCAGCAGTTTATATAGCGGGGGGAACTACGAGCAGTACTTC	CASSLYSGGNYEQYF
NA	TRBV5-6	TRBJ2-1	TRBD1	TGTGCCAGCAGCAGATCGGACAGGTACAATGAGCAGTTCTTC	CASSRSDRYNEQFF
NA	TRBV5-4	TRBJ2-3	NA	TGTGCCAGCAGCAACCCGGGACAAAGACACGGTGTAGATACGCAGTATTTT	CASSNPGQRHGVDTQYF